This passage covers 20 T cell receptor beta chains from one sample sequenced in a study of CD8+CD57+ T cells in acquired aplastic anemia (dated by TCRdb to 2017 to 2018). TCRdb names Illumina HiSeq 2000 as the instrument used. TCR beta VDJ combination and CDR3 sequence profiling used genomic DNA as the template. TCRdb applied fastp at Q25 and MiXCR to the public reads, then kept only in-frame beta chains. Entries are consolidated by CDR3 protein sequence, retaining the most common genes and DNA. For this sample there are over 150,000 distinct CDR3 sequences; 50% to 55% appear just once. The ten largest clones represent about a sixth of the sample. The sequenced sample was sorted CD4+, CD8+, or CD8+CD57+ T cells (not recorded which) from PBMCs. Receptors originate from a human donor in good health, serving as a control.

The V and J genes are TRBV7-2 and TRBJ1-2; 9 positions agree with TRBD1. CDR1 is SGHTA, CDR2 FQGNSA, per germline. With 0 bases clipped from V and 7 bases from J, the junction kept 3 bases outside the gene matches. This CDR3 has 14 residues. The CDR3 protein is CASSLAGTGTGYTF. The CDR3 coding sequence is TGTGCCAGCAGCTTAGCTGGGACAGGGACTGGCTACACCTTC.

Ten or more counts support this clonotype. The CDR3 here is CASSPGRTQDTEAFF. The CDR3 DNA reads TGCGCCAGCAGCCCCGGACGGACACAGGACACTGAAGCTTTCTTT. The V and J genes are TRBV4-1 and TRBJ1-1; TRBD1 might be the D (5 bases). The CDR3 has 15 amino acids. CDR1 is MGHRA and CDR2 is YSYEKL in the germline V gene. V lost 4 bases and J 3 bases, leaving 15 bases between the germline ends.

The chain uses TRBV7-2 and TRBJ2-5; D not certain. Germline lookup yields CDR1 SGHTA and CDR2 FQGNSA. Trimming shortened V by 1 base and J by 0 bases, and 9 bases separated the two germline ends. There are 15 residues in the CDR3. As DNA, the CDR3 is TGTACCAGCAGCTTAGGCCAGGCGTACCAAGAGACCCAGTACTTC. It yields the protein CTSSLGQAYQETQYF.

CDR3 sequence: CASRKTSGGQETQYF. Written as DNA, the CDR3 is TGTGCCAGCAGAAAGACTAGCGGGGGGCAAGAGACCCAGTACTTC. This chain joins TRBV5-6 and TRBJ2-5; 13 nucleotides match TRBD2. The CDR3 consists of 15 residues. Trimming took 5 bases from V and 2 from J; bases not matched to a gene: 3. Germline values: CDR1 SGHDT, CDR2 YYEEEE.

The sample holds many counts of this clonotype. This chain joins TRBV15 and TRBJ2-7; TRBD1 matches 8 bases. The germline CDR1 and CDR2 sequences are LNHNV and YYDKDF (reference sequence). This CDR3 has 13 residues. V was pared by 3 bases and J by 7 bases, with 5 bases of the junction left unmatched. CDR3 nucleotide sequence: TGTGCCACCAGCAGCGGACAGGGCGGGGAGCAGTACTTC. Translated: CATSSGQGGEQYF. Looking up the rest from reference TRBV15 and TRBJ2-7 gives the full variable domain: DAMVIQNPRYQVTQFGKPVTLSCSQTLNHNVMYWYQQKSSQAPKLLFHYYDKDFNNEADTPDNFQSRRPNTSFCFLDIRSPGLGDTAMYLCATSSGQGGEQYFGPGTRLTVT.

This clonotype was picked up many times. The chain uses TRBV24-1 and TRBJ2-5, with TRBD2 matching 12 bases. Losses at the gene ends were 5 bases for V and 9 bases for J; bases not matched to a gene: 15. The germline gives CDR1 KGHDR, CDR2 SFDVKD. This CDR3 is 17 amino acids long. Here the CDR3 reads CATSGPSGGALQGAQYF. The DNA of the CDR3 is TGTGCCACCAGTGGGCCTAGCGGGGGGGCCCTGCAAGGTGCCCAGTACTTC.

The V call is TRBV7-6, the J call TRBJ2-7, with TRBD1 as a possible D gene (6 bases). The CDR3 has 15 residues. V lost 4 bases and J lost 5, with 18 bases in between. Germline lookup yields CDR1 SGHVS and CDR2 FNYEAQ. CDR3 sequence reads: CASSYSGDRSNEQYF. The CDR3 nucleotides read TGTGCCAGCAGCTACTCCGGAGACAGGTCCAACGAGCAGTACTTC.

The chain couples TRBV10-3 to TRBJ2-3, with 11 bases aligning to TRBD2. The germline V gene has CDR1 ENHRY and CDR2 SYGVKD. Trimming took 8 bases from V and 0 from J; bases not matched to a gene: 13. The length of the CDR3 is 18 residues. The CDR3 loop reads CAIGGGPSGGPSTDTQYF. Here the CDR3 DNA reads TGTGCCATCGGGGGGGGTCCTAGCGGGGGGCCTAGCACAGATACGCAGTATTTT.

The chain has TRBV5-1 and TRBJ2-7, with 10 bases lining up with TRBD1. With V trimmed by 4 bases and J by 6 bases, 7 bases remained unmatched. The CDR3 spans 14 residues. Germline CDR1 SGHRS, CDR2 YFSETQ. CDR3 amino acids: CASSGGTGEAEQYF. For the CDR3, the DNA is TGCGCCAGCAGCGGCGGGACAGGGGAGGCCGAGCAGTACTTC.

This clonotype was counted at least ten times. The CDR3 here is CASSLPGVTGTYEQYF. In DNA, the CDR3 is TGTGCCAGCAGTTTACCCGGGGTTACGGGTACCTACGAGCAGTACTTC. The rearrangement joins TRBV28 to TRBJ2-7; TRBD2 is a possible D gene (5 bases). V was pared by 2 bases and J by 2 bases, with 16 bases between. Germline-derived CDR1 and CDR2 are MDHEN and SYDVKM. CDR3 length: 16 residues. Full variable domain (rest looked up from reference TRBV28 and TRBJ2-7): DVKVTQSSRYLVKRTGEKVFLECVQDMDHENMFWYRQDPGLGLRLIYFSYDVKMKEKGDIPEGYSVSREKKERFSLILESASTNQTSMYLCASSLPGVTGTYEQYFGPGTRLTVT.

The chain has TRBV2 and TRBJ2-2; no reliable D call. This CDR3 comprises 16 residues. V gave up 7 bases and J gave up 1 base, with 16 bases separating them. Germline lookup yields CDR1 SNHLY and CDR2 FYNNEI. CDR3 loop: CASTKGDHLNTGELFF. The CDR3 bases are TGTGCCAGCACCAAAGGAGACCACCTGAACACCGGGGAGCTGTTTTTT.

In this sample, this clonotype turned up a few times. V and J are TRBV30 and TRBJ2-1, with no clear D. The CDR3 totals 14 residues. The V gene lost 2 bases and the J gene lost 0 bases, with 8 bases spanning the gap. CDR1 is GTSNPN, CDR2 SVGIG, per germline (reference sequence). The CDR3 region has the DNA TGTGCCTGGAGTAGAACGAACTCCTACAATGAGCAGTTCTTC. Residues: CAWSRTNSYNEQFF.

The rearrangement joins TRBV10-2 to TRBJ1-2, with 10 positions matching TRBD1. The V gene end was trimmed by 7 bases and the J gene end by 3 bases; junction bases not matched to a gene: 5. Germline CDR1 and CDR2: WSHSY and SAAADI. CDR3 length equals 14 residues. The CDR3 nucleotides are TGCGCCAGCAACGCCGGGACAGGGGACTATGGCTACACCTTC. Amino acid sequence: CASNAGTGDYGYTF.

Notes on this clonotype: A much larger clonotype is one base distant, so this may be a read error. This chain joins TRBV20-1 and TRBJ2-1; TRBD2 agrees at 9 bases. The CDR3 is 13 amino acids. Germline values: CDR1 DFQATT, CDR2 SNEGSKA (reference sequence). CDR3 loop: CSGQRGVYNGQFF. The CDR3 coding sequence is TGCAGTGGTCAGCGGGGGGTTTACAATGGGCAGTTCTTC.

Many counts were recorded for this clonotype. The chain uses TRBV5-1 and TRBJ1-4; the D is unclear. CDR1 is SGHRS and CDR2 is YFSETQ in the germline V gene. This CDR3 region has 14 residues. Trimming cost V 2 bases and J 4 bases, with 9 bases left between them. For the CDR3, the DNA is TGCGCCAGCAGCTTCGGGCCAGTTAATGAAAAACTGTTTTTT. Its translation is CASSFGPVNEKLFF.

The rearrangement joins TRBV9 to TRBJ1-2, with D tentatively TRBD1 (6 bases). The CDR3 spans 14 residues. Trimming took off 0 bases at V and 8 bases at J, with 14 bases between the two ends. From germline, CDR1 is SGDLS and CDR2 YYNGEE. The DNA of the CDR3 is TGTGCCAGCAGCGTAGACAGGGCCTTAGGGGGCTACACCTTC. This encodes CASSVDRALGGYTF. The full variable domain, completed using reference TRBV9 and TRBJ1-2, is DSGVTQTPKHLITATGQRVTLRCSPRSGDLSVYWYQQSLDQGLQFLIQYYNGEERAKGNILERFSAQQFPDLHSELNLSSLELGDSALYFCASSVDRALGGYTFGSGTRLTVV.

This clonotype appeared many times. This chain joins TRBV10-2 and TRBJ1-5; no definite D call. The CDR3 runs 16 residues. Trimming removed 2 bases at V and 0 bases at J, with 11 bases between. Germline V gene sequence: CDR1 WSHSY, CDR2 SAAADI. CDR3 residues: CASSEADFYSNQPQHF. CDR3 nucleotides: TGCGCCAGCAGTGAGGCAGACTTCTATAGCAATCAGCCCCAGCATTTT.

This clonotype has just a few counts. The rearrangement uses TRBV10-2 and TRBJ2-7, with 7 bases identical to TRBD1. The germline CDR1 and CDR2 sequences are WSHSY and SAAADI. V shed 7 bases, J shed 3 bases, and the junction held 9 bases outside the gene matches. CDR3 length: 14 amino acids. CDR3 in amino acids: CASNAGTDNYEQYF. The CDR3, as DNA: TGCGCCAGCAACGCCGGGACAGACAACTACGAGCAGTACTTC.

The genes are TRBV9 and TRBJ2-7; unclear D gene. Trimming removed 1 base from V and 2 bases from J, with 10 bases in between. CDR3 length equals 14 residues. Germline loops: CDR1 SGDLS, CDR2 YYNGEE. The CDR3 DNA follows: TGTGCCAGCAGCGTACAGAGCACTACCTACGAGCAGTACTTC. It translates to CASSVQSTTYEQYF. The variable domain in full, with the rest retrieved from reference TRBV9 and TRBJ2-7, is DSGVTQTPKHLITATGQRVTLRCSPRSGDLSVYWYQQSLDQGLQFLIQYYNGEERAKGNILERFSAQQFPDLHSELNLSSLELGDSALYFCASSVQSTTYEQYFGPGTRLTVT.

The V gene is TRBV14, the J gene TRBJ1-6; 8 bases match TRBD1. Trimming at V came to 8 bases and at J to 5 bases, leaving 11 bases not matched to a gene. CDR1 SGHDN and CDR2 FVKESK come from the germline V gene. This CDR3 is built from 16 residues. The CDR3 sequence is CASSSGTGLNNSPLHF. The DNA of the CDR3 is TGTGCCAGCTCATCCGGGACAGGACTTAATAATTCACCCCTCCACTTT.